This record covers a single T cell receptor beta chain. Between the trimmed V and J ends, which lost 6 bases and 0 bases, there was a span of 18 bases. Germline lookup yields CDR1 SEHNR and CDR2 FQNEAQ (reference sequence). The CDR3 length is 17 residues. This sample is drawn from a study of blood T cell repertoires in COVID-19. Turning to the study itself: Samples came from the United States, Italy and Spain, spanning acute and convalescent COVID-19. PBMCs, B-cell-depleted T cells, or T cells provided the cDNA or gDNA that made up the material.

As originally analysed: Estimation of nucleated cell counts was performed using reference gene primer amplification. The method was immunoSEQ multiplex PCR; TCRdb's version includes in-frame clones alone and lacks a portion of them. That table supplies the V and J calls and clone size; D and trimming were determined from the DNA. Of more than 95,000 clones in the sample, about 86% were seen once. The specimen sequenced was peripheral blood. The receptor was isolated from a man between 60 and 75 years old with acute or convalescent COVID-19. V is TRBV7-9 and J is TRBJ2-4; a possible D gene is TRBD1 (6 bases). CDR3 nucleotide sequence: TGTGCCAGCAGTTACCCCACAGGGTCCCTAGCCAAAAACATTCAGTACTTC. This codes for CASSYPTGSLAKNIQYF. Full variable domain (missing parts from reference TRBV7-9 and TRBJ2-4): DTGVSQNPRHKITKRGQNVTFRCDPISEHNRLYWYRQTLGQGPEFLTYFQNEAQLEKSRLLSDRFSAERPKGSFSTLEIQRTEQGDSAMYLCASSYPTGSLAKNIQYFGAGTRLSVL.